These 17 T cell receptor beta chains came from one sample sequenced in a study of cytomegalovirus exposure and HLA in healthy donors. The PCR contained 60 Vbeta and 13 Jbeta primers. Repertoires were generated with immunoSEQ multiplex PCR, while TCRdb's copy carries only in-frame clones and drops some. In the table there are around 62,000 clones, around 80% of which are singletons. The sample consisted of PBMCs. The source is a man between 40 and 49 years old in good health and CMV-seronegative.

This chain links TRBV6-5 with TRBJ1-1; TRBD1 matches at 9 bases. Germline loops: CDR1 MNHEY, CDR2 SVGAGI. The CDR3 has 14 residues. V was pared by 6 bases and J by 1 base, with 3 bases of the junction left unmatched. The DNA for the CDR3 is TGTGCCAGCAGAGGGACAGGGACGAACACTGAAGCTTTCTTT. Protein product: CASRGTGTNTEAFF.

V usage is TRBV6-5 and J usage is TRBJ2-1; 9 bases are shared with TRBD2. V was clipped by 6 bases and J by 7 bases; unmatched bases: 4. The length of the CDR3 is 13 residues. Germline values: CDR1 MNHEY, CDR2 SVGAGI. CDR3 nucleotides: TGTGCCAGCAGGCCTAGCGGGGTAAATGAGCAGTTCTTC. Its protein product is CASRPSGVNEQFF.

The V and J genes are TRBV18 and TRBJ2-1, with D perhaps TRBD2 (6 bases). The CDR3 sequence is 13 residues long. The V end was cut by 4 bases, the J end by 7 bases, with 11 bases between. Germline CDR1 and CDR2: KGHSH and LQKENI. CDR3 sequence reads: CASSHGTQNEQFF. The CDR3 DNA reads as TGTGCCAGCTCACACGGGACTCAAAATGAGCAGTTCTTC. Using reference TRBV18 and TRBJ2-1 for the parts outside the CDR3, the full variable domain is NAGVMQNPRHLVRRRGQEARLRCSPMKGHSHVYWYRQLPEEGLKFMVYLQKENIIDESGMPKERFSAEFPKEGPSILRIQQVVRGDSAAYFCASSHGTQNEQFFGPGTRLTVL.

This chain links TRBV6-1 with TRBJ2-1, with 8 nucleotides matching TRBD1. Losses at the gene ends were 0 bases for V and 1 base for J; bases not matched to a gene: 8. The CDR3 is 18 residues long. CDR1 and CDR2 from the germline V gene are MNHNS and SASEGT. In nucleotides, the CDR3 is TGTGCCAGCAGTGAAGCGGGAGTCAGGGGGCTTTCCTACAATGAGCAGTTCTTC. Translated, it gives CASSEAGVRGLSYNEQFF.

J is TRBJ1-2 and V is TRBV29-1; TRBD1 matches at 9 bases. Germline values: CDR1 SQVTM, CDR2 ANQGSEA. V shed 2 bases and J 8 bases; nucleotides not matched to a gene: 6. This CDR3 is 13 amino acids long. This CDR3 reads CSVEIQGATGYTF. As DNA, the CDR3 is TGCAGCGTTGAAATACAGGGGGCGACGGGCTACACCTTC.

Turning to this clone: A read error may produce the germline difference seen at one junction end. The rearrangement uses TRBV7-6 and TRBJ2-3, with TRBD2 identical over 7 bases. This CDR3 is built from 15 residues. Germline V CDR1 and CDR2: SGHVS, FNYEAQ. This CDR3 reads CASSLAGTSADTPYF. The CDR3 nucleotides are TGTGCCAGCAGCTTAGCCGGAACTAGCGCAGATACGCCGTATTTT.

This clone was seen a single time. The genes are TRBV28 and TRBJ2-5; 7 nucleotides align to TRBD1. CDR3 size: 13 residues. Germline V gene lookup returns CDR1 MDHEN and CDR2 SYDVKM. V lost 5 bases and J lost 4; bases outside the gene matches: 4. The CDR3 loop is CASSVQGSETQYF. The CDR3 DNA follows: TGTGCCAGCAGTGTACAGGGGTCAGAGACCCAGTACTTC.

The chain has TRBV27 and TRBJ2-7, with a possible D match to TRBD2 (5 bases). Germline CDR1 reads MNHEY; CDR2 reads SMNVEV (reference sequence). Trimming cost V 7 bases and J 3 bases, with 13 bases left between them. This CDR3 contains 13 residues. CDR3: CASTLRVGYEQYF. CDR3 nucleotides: TGTGCCAGCACCCTGAGGGTCGGCTACGAGCAGTACTTC.

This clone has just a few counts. CDR3 loop: CSVDPQGELSGNTIYF. The DNA for the CDR3 is TGCAGCGTTGATCCCCAGGGGGAACTCTCTGGAAACACCATATATTTT. The gene calls are TRBV29-1 and TRBJ1-3, with 7 bases matching TRBD1. CDR1 and CDR2 from the germline V gene are SQVTM and ANQGSEA. The CDR3 extends over 16 amino acids. V dropped 3 bases and J dropped 0; count of bases not matched to a gene: 8.

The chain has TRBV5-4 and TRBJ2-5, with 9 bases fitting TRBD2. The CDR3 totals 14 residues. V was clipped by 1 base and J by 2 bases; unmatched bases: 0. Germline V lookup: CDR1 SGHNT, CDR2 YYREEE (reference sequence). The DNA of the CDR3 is TGTGCCAGCAGCTTGCTAGCGGGACAAGAGACCCAGTACTTC. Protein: CASSLLAGQETQYF.

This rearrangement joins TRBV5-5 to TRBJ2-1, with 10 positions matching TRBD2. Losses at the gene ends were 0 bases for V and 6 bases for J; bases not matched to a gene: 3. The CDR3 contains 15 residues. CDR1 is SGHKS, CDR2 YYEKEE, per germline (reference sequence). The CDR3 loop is CASSLGEREGNEQFF. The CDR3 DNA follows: TGTGCCAGCAGCTTGGGGGAGCGGGAGGGCAATGAGCAGTTCTTC.

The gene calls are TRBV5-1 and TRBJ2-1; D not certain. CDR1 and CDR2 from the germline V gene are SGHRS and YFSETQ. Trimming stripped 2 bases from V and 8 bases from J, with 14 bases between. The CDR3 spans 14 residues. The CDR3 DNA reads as TGCGCCAGCAGCTTCGGCCGCACCAGCGATGAGCAGTTCTTC. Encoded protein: CASSFGRTSDEQFF.

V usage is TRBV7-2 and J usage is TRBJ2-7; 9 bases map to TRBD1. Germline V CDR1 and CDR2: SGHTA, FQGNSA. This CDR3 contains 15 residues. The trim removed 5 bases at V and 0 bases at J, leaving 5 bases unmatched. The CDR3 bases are TGTGCCAGCAGCCCGCGACAGGGGGGCTCCTACGAGCAGTACTTC. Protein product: CASSPRQGGSYEQYF.

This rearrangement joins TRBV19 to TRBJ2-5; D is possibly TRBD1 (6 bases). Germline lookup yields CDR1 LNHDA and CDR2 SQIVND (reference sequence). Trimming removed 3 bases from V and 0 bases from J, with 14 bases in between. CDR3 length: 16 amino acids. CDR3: CASSILTGPYQETQYF. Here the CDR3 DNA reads TGTGCCAGTAGTATCCTGACAGGTCCGTACCAAGAGACCCAGTACTTC.

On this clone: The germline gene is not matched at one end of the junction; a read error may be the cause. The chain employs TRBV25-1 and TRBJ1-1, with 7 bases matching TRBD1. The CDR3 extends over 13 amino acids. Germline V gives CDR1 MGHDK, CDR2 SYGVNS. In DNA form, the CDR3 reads TGTGCCAGCAGTGTTACCGGGACAGAGAAACTTATCTTT. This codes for CASSVTGTEKLIF.

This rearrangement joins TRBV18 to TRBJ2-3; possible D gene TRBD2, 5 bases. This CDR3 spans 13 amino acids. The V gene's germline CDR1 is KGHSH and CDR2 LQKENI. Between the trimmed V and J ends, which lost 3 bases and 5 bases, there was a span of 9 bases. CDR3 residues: CASSPEGLDTQYF. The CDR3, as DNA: TGTGCCAGCTCACCTGAGGGCCTAGATACGCAGTATTTT.

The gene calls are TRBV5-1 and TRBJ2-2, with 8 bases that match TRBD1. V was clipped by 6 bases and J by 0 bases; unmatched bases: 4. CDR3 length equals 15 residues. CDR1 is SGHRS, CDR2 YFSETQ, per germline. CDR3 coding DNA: TGCGCCAGCACACAGGGGGACGCGAACACCGGGGAGCTGTTTTTT. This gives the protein CASTQGDANTGELFF.